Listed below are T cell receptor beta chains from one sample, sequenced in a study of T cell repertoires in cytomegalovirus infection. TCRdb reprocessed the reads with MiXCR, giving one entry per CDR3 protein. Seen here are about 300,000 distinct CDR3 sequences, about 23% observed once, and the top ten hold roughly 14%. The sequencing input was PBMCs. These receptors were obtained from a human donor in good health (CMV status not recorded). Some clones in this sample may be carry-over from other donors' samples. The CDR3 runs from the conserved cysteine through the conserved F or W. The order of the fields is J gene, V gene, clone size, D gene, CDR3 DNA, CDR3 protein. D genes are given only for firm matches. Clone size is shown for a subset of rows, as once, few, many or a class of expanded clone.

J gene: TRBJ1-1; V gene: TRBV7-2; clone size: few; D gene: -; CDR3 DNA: TGTGCCAGCAGCTTTTCGAGAGCGGACACTGAAGCTTTCTTT; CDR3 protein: CASSFSRADTEAFF
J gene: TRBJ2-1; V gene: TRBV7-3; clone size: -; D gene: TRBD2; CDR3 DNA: TGTGCCAGCAGCGCAACGCGGGGGATTACCTACAATGAGCAGTTCTTC; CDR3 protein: CASSATRGITYNEQFF
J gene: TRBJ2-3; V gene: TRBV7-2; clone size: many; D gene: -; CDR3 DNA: TGTGCCAGCAGCTTAAGCCCCCGAATCACAGATACGCAGTATTTT; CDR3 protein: CASSLSPRITDTQYF
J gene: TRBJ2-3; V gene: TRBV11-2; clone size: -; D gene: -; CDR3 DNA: TGTGCCAGCAGCCTAGAACTAGTCATAGATACGCAGTATTTT; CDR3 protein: CASSLELVIDTQYF
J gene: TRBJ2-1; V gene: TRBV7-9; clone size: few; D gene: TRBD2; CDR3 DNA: TGTGCCAGCAGCCCCCGACTAGCGGGGTATTGGGATGAGCAGTTCTTC; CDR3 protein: CASSPRLAGYWDEQFF
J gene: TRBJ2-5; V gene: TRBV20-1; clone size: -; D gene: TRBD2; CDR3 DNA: TGCAGTGCTACCGGAGCGGGGGGAGAGACCCAGTACTTC; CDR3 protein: CSATGAGGETQYF
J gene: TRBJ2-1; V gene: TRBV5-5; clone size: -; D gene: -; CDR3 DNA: TGTGCCAGCAGCCAAAGACAGGCTAGCTCCTACAATGAGCAGTTCTTC; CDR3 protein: CASSQRQASSYNEQFF
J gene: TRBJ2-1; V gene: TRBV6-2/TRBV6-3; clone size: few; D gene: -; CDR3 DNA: TGTGCCAGCAGTTTACGTGGGGGCGTAGGGTCCTACAATGAGCAGTTCTTC; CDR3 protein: CASSLRGGVGSYNEQFF
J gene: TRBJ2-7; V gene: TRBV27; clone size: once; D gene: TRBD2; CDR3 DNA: TGTGCCAGCAAATACGGGACTAGCGGGAGCTACGAGCAGTACTTC; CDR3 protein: CASKYGTSGSYEQYF
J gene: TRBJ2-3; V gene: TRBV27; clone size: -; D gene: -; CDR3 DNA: TGTGCCAGCAAGCCCTCGGGCCGTGATACGCAGTATTTT; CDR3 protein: CASKPSGRDTQYF
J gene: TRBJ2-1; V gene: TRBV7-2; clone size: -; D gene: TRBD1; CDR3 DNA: TGTGCCAGCATACAGGGGTACTACAATGAGCAGTTCTTC; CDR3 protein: CASIQGYYNEQFF
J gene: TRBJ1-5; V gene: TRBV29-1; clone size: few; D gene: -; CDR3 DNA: TGCAGCGTTGAAGGGGGACTGGGACAGCCCCAGCATTTT; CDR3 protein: CSVEGGLGQPQHF
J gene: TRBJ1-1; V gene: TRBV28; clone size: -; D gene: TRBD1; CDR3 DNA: TGTGCCAGCAGCTCCGACAGGGCGAACACTGAAGCTTTCTTT; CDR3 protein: CASSSDRANTEAFF
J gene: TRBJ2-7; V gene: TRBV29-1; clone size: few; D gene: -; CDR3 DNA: TGCAGCGCCCGTCGGAGGGACATCGACGAGCAGTACTTC; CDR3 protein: CSARRRDIDEQYF
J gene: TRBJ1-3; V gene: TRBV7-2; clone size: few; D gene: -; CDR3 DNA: TGTGCCAGCAGCCCCTCCTTAGGGGCAGGGGTTTTCAGTGGAAACACCATATATTTT; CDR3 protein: CASSPSLGAGVFSGNTIYF
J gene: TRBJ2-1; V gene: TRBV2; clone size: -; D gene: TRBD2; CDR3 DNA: TGTGGGTGGCGGGAGGGTCCGGGCAATGAGCAGTTCTTC; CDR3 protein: CGWREGPGNEQFF
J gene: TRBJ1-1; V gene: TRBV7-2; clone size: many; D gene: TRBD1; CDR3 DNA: TGTGCCAGCAGCGAACCCCCAGGGGGCATGGGGAACACTGAAGCTTTCTTT; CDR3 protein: CASSEPPGGMGNTEAFF
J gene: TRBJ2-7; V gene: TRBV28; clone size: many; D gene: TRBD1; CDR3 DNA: TGTGCCAGCAGCTCCCGGGACAGGGGCTACGAGCAGTACTTC; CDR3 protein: CASSSRDRGYEQYF
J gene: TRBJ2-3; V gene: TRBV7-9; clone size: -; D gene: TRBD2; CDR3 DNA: TGTGCCAGCAGCATGGGACTAGCGAAGTCAGATACGCAGTATTTT; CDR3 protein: CASSMGLAKSDTQYF
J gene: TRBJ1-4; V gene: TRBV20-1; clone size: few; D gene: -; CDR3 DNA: TGCAGTGCACCGAGTGGGGCTGCAACTAATGAAAAACTGTTTTTT; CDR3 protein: CSAPSGAATNEKLFF
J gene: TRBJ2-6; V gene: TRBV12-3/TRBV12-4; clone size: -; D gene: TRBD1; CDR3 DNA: TGTGCCAGCAGTGAGGGACAGGGAGTCGGGGCCAACGTCCTGACTTTC; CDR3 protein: CASSEGQGVGANVLTF
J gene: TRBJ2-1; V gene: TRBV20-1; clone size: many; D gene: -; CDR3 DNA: TGCAGTGCTAGTCCCCCGTCTAATGAGCAGTTCTTC; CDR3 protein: CSASPPSNEQFF
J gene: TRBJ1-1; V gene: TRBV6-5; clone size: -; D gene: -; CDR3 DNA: TGTGCCGGCAGTTACTCGCTTGAGGAGGTAGAGGCTTTCTTT; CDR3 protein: CAGSYSLEEVEAFF
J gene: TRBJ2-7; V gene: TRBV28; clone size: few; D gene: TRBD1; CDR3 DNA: TGTGCCAGCAGACCATCTCCGGGACAGGGAAGGTACGAGCAGTACTTC; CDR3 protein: CASRPSPGQGRYEQYF
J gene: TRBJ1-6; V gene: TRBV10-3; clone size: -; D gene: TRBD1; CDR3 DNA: TGTGCCATTAGACAGGGACTTAATTCACCCCTCCACTTT; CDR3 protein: CAIRQGLNSPLHF
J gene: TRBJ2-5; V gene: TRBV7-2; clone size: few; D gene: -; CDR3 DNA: TGTGCCAGCAGCCGACAATCGGCGGTGGAAGAGACCCAGTACTTC; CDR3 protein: CASSRQSAVEETQYF
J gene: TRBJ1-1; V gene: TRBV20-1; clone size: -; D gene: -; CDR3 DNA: TGCAGTGCTAGAGAAGCGGGGGTCACTGAAGCTTTCTTT; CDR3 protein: CSAREAGVTEAFF
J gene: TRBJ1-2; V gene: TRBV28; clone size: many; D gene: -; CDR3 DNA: TGTGCAGTAACAGGATCCTATGGCTACACCTTC; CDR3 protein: CAVTGSYGYTF
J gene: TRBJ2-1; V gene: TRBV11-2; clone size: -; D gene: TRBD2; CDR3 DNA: TGTGCCAGCAGCAACCTAGCGGGGGGCTACAATGAGCAGTTCTTC; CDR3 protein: CASSNLAGGYNEQFF
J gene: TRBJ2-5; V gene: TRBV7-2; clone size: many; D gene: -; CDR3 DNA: TGTGCCAGCAGCCTGAGACGACCCCAAGAGACCCAGTACTTC; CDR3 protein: CASSLRRPQETQYF
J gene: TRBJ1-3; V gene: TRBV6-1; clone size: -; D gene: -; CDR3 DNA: TGTGCCAGCAGGTCCCTCTCTGGAAACACCATATATTTT; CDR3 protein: CASRSLSGNTIYF
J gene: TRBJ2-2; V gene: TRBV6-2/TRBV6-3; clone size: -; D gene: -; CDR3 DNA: TGTGCCAGCATCCAGGCCTTCACCGGGGAGCTGTTTTTT; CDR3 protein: CASIQAFTGELFF
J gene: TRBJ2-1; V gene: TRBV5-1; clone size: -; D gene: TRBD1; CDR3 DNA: TGCGCCAGCAGCTGGGAGAGGGCAGGGGGTGAGCAGTTCTTC; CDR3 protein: CASSWERAGGEQFF
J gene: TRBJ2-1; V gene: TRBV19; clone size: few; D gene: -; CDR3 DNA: TGTGCCAGTCATGGAGGGGGGGCGGGAGAGGATGAGCAGTTCTTC; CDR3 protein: CASHGGGAGEDEQFF
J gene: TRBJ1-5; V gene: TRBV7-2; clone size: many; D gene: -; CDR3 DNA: TGTGCCAGCAGGGTCCAGATTGGGGAGAGCAATCAGCCCCAGCATTTT; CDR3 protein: CASRVQIGESNQPQHF
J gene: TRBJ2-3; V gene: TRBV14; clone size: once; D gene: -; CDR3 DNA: TGTGCCAGCAGCCGGAGGGGGAACCGGGCCCCTCTGTATTTT; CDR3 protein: CASSRRGNRAPLYF
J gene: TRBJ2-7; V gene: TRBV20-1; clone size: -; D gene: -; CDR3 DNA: TGCAGTGCTCCCCCCGGAGGTGATCTGCGCGAGCAGTACTTC; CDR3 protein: CSAPPGGDLREQYF
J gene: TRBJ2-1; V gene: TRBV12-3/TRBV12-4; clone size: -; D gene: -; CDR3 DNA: TGTGCCAGCAGTTTAGTGGGAGTCCCCCATGAGCAGTTCTTC; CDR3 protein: CASSLVGVPHEQFF
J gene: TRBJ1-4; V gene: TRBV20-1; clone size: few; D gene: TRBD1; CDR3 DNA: TGCAGTGCTAGAGGGACAGGGGGTAATGAAAAACTGTTTTTT; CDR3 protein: CSARGTGGNEKLFF
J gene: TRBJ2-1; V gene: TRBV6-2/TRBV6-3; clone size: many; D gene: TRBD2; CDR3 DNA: TGTGCCAGCAGACGATGGACTAGCGGGAACAATGAGCAGTTCTTC; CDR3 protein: CASRRWTSGNNEQFF
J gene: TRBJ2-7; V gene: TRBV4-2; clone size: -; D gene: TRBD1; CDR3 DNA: TGTGCCAGCAGCCAAGATCTTGGGACAGGGGTCTACGAGCAGTACTTC; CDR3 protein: CASSQDLGTGVYEQYF
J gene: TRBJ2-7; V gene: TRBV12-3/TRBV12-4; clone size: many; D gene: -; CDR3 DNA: TGTGCCAGCAGTTTGCGCCCTCCCTACGAGCAGTACTTC; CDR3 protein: CASSLRPPYEQYF
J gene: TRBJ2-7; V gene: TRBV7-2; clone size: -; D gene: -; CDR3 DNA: TGTGCCAGCAGCCCAGGGCTGCTCATGGCCTACGAGCAGTACTTC; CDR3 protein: CASSPGLLMAYEQYF
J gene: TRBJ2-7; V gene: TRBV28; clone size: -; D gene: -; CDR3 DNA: TGTGCCAGCAGTTCTTGGGGACCCTACGAGCAGTACTTC; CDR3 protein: CASSSWGPYEQYF
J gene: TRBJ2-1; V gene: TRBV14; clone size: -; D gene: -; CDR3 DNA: TGTGCCAGCAGCCATCCCCATAACCATAGGAGGTACAATGAGCAGTTCTTC; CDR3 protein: CASSHPHNHRRYNEQFF
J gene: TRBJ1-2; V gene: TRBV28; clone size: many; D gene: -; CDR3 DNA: TGTGCCAGCAGTTTACATGAACAGGGCCTCTATGGCTACACCTTC; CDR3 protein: CASSLHEQGLYGYTF
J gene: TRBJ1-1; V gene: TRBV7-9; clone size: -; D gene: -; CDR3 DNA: TGTGCCAGCAGCTTAGGTCGGGTCAACACTGAAGCTTTCTTT; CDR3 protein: CASSLGRVNTEAFF
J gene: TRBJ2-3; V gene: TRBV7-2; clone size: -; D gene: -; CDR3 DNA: TGTGCCAGCAGCCGTCCCGGGAGATCATCAGATACGCAGTATTTT; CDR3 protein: CASSRPGRSSDTQYF
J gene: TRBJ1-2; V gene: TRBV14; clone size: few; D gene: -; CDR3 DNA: TGTGCCAGCAGCAAAGCGGGCGTTTCGTCATCTGGCTACACCTTC; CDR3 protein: CASSKAGVSSSGYTF
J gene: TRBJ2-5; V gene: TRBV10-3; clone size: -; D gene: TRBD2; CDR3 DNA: TGTGCCATCAGGCCTAGCGGGAGGGGCGAGACCCAGTACTTC; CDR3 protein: CAIRPSGRGETQYF
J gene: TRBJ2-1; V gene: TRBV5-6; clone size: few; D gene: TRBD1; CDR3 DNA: TGTGCCAGCAGCCGGGGACAGACTTACAATGAGCAGTTCTTC; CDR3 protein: CASSRGQTYNEQFF
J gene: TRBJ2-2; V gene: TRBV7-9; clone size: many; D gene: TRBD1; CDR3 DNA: TGTGCCAGCAGCCCTCCGGCCTCAGGGGGCACCGGGGAGCTGTTTTTT; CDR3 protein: CASSPPASGGTGELFF
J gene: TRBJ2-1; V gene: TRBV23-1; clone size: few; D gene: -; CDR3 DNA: TGCGCCAGCAGTCAATCGATCGACCTCCCTACCTACAATGAGCAGTTCTTC; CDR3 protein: CASSQSIDLPTYNEQFF
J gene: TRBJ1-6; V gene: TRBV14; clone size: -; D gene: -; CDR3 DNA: TGTGCCAGCAGCCCTCGGACAGACTATAATTCACCCCTCCACTTT; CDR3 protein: CASSPRTDYNSPLHF
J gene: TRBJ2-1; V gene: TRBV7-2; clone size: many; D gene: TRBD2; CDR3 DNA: TGTGCCAGCAGACAAAAGACTAGCGACTCCTACAATGAGCAGTTCTTC; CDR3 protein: CASRQKTSDSYNEQFF